This TCR beta chain was identified in a study of beta chain features in type 1 diabetes. Study at large: Healthy donors, compared against patients, showed similar age, gender and cell yields. Notes on the study in general: Whether HLA type affects TCRB rearrangement stayed undetermined in the present work.

Post-sort purity exceeded 95% for all sorted populations. CDR1 and CDR2 from the germline V gene are LNHDA and SQIVND (reference sequence). The CDR3 has 15 residues. The V gene lost 4 bases and the J gene lost 5 bases, with 14 bases spanning the gap. This clone has more than one count but fewer than ten. What it binds is not known. The whole isolated RNA underwent reverse transcription, so sequencing captured expressed TCRB transcripts. Assay: immunoSEQ multiplex PCR; the TCRdb copy retains only in-frame clones and omits some. This sample carries about 340,000 clones, less than 9.5% of them seen once, and the ten largest clones take less than 0.45%.

The clonotype comes from a woman between 18 and 29 years old in good health. The specimen was central memory CD4+ T cells from blood. The chain uses TRBV19 and TRBJ2-2; D may be TRBD2 (6 bases). The CDR3 region has the DNA TGTGCCAGTAGTACGGAGGGGTCGGGGACCGGGGAGCTGTTTTTT. Encoded protein: CASSTEGSGTGELFF.